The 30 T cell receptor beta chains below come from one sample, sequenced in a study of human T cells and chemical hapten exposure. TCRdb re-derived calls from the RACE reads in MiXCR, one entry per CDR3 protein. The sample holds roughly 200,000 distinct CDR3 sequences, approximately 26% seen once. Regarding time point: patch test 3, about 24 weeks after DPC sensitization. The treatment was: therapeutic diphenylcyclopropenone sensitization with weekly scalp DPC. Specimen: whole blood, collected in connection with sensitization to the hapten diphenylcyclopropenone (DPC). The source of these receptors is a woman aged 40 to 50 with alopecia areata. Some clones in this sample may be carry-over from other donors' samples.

Here the CDR3 reads CASSPSGQATGELFF. The CDR3 bases are TGTGCCAGCTCACCATCGGGACAGGCCACCGGGGAGCTGTTTTTT. J is TRBJ2-2 and V is TRBV18; TRBD1 aligns across 8 bases. Germline CDR1 and CDR2: KGHSH and LQKENI. The CDR3 has 15 amino acids. V gave up 2 bases and J gave up 4 bases; unmatched junction bases: 3.

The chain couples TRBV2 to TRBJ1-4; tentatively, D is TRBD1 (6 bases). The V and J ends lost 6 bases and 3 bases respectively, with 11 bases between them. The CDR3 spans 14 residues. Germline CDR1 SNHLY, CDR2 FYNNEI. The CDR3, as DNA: TGTGCCAGCAGAAGGACAGTCTCTAATGAAAAACTGTTTTTT. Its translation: CASRRTVSNEKLFF.

The CDR3 DNA reads TGTGCCAGTAGTACCTGGGACAGATTAGCCAAAAACATTCAGTACTTC. It yields the protein CASSTWDRLAKNIQYF. V usage is TRBV19 and J usage is TRBJ2-4; 7 bases align to TRBD1. V shed 4 bases, J shed 0 bases, and the junction held 6 bases outside the gene matches. There are 16 residues in the CDR3. CDR1 is LNHDA and CDR2 is SQIVND in the germline V gene (reference sequence).

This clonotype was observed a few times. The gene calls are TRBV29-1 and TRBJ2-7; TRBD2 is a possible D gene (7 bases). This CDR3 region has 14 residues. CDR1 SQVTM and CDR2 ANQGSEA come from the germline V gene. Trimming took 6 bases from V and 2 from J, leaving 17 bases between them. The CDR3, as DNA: TGCAGCGTCTCCCGCGGGGGCGCCGCCTACGAGCAGTACTTC. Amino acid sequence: CSVSRGGAAYEQYF.

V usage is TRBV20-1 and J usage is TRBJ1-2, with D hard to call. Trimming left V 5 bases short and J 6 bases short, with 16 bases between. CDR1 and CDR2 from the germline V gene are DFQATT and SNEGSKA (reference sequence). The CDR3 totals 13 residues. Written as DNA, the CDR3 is TGCAGTGCTCCCACCAGATTGACACATGGCTACACCTTC. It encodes CSAPTRLTHGYTF.

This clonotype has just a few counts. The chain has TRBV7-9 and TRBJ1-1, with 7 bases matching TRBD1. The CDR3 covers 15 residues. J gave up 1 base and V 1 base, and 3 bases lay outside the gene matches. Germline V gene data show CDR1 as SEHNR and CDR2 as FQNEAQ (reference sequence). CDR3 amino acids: CASSLDGTANTEAFF. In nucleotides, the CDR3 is TGTGCCAGCAGCTTAGACGGGACAGCGAACACTGAAGCTTTCTTT.

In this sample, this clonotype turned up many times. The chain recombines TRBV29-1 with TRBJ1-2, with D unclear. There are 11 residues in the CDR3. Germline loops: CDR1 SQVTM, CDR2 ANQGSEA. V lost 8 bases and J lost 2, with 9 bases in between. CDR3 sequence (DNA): TGCAGCTTTACATCCAACTATGGCTACACCTTC. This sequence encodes CSFTSNYGYTF.

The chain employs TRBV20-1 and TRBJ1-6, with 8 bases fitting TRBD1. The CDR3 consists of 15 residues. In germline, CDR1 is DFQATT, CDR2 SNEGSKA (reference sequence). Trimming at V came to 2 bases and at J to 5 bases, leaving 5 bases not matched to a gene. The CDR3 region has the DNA TGCAGTGCTAGACCGACAGGGGTAAATAATTCACCCCTCCACTTT. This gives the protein CSARPTGVNNSPLHF.

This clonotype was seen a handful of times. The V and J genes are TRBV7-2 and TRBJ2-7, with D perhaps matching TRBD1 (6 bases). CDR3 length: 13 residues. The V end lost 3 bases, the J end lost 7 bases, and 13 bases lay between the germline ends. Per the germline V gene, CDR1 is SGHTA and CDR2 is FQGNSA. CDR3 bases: TGTGCCAGCAGCTTCGGCAGGGGTCTGGAGCAGTACTTC. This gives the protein CASSFGRGLEQYF.

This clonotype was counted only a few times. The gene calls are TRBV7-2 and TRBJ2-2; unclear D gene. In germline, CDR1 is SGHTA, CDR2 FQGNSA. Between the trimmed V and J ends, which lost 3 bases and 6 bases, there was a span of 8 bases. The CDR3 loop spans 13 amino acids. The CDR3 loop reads CASSFRTAGELFF. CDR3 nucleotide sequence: TGTGCCAGCAGCTTCCGCACCGCCGGGGAGCTGTTTTTT.

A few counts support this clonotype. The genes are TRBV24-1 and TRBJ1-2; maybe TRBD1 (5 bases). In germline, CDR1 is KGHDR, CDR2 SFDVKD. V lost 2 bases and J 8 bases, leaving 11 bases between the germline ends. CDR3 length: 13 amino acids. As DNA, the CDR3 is TGTGCCACCAGTGATTCGGACACGGGCGGCTACACCTTC. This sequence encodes CATSDSDTGGYTF.

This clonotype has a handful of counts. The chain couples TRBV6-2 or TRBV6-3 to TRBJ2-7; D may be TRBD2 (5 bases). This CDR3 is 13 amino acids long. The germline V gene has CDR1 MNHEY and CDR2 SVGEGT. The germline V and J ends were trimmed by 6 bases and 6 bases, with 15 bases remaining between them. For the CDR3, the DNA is TGTGCCAGCAGGGATTCGGGGTCCCCCGAGCAGTACTTC. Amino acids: CASRDSGSPEQYF.

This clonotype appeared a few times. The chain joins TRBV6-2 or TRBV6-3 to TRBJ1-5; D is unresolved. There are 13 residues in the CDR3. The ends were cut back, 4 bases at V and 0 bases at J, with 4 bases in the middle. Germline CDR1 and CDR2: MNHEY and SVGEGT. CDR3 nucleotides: TGTGCCAGCAGTTCGGGTAGCAATCAGCCCCAGCATTTT. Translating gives CASSSGSNQPQHF.

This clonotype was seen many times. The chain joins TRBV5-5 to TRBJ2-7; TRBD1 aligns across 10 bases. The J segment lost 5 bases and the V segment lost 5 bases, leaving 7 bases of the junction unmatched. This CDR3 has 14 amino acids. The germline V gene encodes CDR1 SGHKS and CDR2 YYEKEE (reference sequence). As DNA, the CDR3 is TGTGCCAGCAGTACGAACGGACAGGGGGACGAGCAGTACTTC. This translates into CASSTNGQGDEQYF.

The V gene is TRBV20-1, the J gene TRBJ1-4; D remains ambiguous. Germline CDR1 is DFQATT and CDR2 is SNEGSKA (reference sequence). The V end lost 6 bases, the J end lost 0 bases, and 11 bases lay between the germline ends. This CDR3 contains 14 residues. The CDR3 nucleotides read TGCAGTGCCTCGGACCGTGCAACTAATGAAAAACTGTTTTTT. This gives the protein CSASDRATNEKLFF.

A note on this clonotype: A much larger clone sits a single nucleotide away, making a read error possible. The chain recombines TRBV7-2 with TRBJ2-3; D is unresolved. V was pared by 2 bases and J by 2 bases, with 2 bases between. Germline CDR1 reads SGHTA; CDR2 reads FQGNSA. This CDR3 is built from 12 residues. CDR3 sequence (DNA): TGTGCCAGCAGCTTATTCACAGATACGCAGTATTTT. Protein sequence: CASSLFTDTQYF.

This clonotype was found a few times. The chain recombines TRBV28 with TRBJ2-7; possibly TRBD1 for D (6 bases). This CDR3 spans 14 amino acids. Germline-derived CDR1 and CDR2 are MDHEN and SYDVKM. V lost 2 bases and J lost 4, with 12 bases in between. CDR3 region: CASSLPGQIYEQYF. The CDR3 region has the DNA TGTGCCAGCAGTTTACCCGGACAGATATACGAGCAGTACTTC.

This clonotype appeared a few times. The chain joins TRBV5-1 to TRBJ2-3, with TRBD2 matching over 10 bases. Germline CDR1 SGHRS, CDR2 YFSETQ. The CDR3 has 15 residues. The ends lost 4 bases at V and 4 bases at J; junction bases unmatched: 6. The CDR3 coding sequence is TGCGCCAGCAGCCCGAGCGGGAGGGCCCCAGATACGCAGTATTTT. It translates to CASSPSGRAPDTQYF.

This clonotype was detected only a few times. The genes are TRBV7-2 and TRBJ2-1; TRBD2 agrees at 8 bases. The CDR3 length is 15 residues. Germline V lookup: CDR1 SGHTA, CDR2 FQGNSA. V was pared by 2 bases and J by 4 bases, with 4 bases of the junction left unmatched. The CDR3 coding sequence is TGTGCCAGCAGCTTAACCGGGACTAGATACAATGAGCAGTTCTTC. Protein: CASSLTGTRYNEQFF.

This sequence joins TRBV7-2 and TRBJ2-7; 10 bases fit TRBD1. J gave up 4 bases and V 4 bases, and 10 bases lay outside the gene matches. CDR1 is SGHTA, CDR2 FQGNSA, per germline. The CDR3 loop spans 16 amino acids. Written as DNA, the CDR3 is TGTGCCAGCAGCTCAAAACCGACAGGGGGCCGGTACGAGCAGTACTTC. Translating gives CASSSKPTGGRYEQYF.

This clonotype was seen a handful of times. CDR3 protein: CASGSRVTDTQYF. For the CDR3, the DNA is TGTGCCAGCGGAAGCAGGGTGACAGATACGCAGTATTTT. This chain uses TRBV25-1 with TRBJ2-3, with a tentative D call TRBD1 (5 bases). Germline V gene data show CDR1 as MGHDK and CDR2 as SYGVNS. CDR3 size: 13 residues. The germline V and J ends were trimmed by 8 bases and 3 bases, with 12 bases remaining between them.

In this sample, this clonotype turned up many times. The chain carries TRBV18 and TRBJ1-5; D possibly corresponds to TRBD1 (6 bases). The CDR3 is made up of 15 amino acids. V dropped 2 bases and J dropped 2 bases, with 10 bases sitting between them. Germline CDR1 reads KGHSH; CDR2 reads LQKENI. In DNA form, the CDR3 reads TGTGCCAGCTCACCAAACAGGGTGGGCAATCAGCCCCAGCATTTT. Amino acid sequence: CASSPNRVGNQPQHF.

The CDR3 is CASSFAGVNTEAFF. CDR3 sequence (DNA): TGTGCCAGCAGCTTCGCCGGAGTGAACACTGAAGCTTTCTTT. This chain links TRBV7-2 with TRBJ1-1, with unresolved D. Per germline, CDR1 SGHTA and CDR2 FQGNSA. This CDR3 contains 14 residues. V was shortened by 3 bases and J by 0 bases, with 8 bases between the two germline ends.

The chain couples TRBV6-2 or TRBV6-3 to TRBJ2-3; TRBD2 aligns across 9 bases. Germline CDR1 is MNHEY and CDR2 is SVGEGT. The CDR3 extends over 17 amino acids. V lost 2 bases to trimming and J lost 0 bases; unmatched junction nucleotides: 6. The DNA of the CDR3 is TGTGCCAGCAGTTACCCAGGACTAGCGACCAGCACAGATACGCAGTATTTT. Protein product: CASSYPGLATSTDTQYF.

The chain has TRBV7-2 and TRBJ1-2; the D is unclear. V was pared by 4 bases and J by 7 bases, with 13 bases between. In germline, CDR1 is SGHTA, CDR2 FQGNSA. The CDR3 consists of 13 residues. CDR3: CASSSYSYPGYTF. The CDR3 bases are TGTGCCAGCAGCTCATACAGTTACCCTGGCTACACCTTC. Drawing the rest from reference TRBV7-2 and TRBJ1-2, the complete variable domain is GAGVSQSPSNKVTEKGKDVELRCDPISGHTALYWYRQSLGQGLEFLIYFQGNSAPDKSGLPSDRFSAERTGGSVSTLTIQRTQQEDSAVYLCASSSYSYPGYTFGSGTRLTVV.

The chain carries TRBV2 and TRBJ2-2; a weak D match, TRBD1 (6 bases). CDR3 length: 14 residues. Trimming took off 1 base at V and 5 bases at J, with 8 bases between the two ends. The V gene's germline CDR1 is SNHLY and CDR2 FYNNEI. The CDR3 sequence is CASSEERGTGELFF. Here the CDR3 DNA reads TGTGCCAGCAGTGAAGAGAGGGGGACCGGGGAGCTGTTTTTT.

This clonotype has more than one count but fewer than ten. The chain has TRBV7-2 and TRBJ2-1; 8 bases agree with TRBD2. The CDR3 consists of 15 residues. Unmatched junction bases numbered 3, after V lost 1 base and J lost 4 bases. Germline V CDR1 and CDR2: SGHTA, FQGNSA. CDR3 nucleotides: TGTGCCAGCAGCTTAGATCGGGAGGGTTACAATGAGCAGTTCTTC. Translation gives CASSLDREGYNEQFF.

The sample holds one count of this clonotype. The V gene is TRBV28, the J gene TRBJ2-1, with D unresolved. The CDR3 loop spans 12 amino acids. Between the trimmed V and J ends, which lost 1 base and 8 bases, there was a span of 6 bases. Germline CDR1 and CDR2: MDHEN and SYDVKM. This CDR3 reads CASSLLSDEQFF. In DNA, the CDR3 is TGTGCCAGCAGTTTATTAAGTGATGAGCAGTTCTTC.

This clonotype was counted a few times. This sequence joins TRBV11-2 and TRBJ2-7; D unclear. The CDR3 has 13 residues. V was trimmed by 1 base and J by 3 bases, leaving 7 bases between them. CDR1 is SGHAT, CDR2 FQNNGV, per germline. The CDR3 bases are TGTGCCAGCAGCTTAGGTGTCAGCTACGAGCAGTACTTC. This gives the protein CASSLGVSYEQYF.

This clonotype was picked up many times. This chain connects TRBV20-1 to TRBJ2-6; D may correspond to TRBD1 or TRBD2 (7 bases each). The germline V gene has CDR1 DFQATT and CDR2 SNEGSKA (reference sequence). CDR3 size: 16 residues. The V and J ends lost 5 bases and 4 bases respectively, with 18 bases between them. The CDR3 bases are TGCAGTGCTGGGGGGGACAGACTTTGGGGGGCCAACGTCCTGACTTTC. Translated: CSAGGDRLWGANVLTF.